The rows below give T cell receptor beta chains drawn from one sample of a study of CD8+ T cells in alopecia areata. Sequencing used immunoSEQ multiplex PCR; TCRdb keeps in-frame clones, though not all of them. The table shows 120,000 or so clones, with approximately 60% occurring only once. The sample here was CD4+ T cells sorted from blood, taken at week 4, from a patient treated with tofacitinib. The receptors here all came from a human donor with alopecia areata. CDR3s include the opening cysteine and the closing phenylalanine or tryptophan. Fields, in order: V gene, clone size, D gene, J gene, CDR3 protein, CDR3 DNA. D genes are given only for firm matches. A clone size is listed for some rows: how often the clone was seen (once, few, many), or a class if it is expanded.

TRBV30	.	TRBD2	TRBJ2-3	CAWSVASGITDTQYF	TGTGCCTGGAGTGTAGCCAGCGGGATCACAGATACGCAGTATTTT
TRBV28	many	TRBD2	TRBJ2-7	CASSPAGGGRYEQYF	TGTGCCAGCAGTCCGGCGGGAGGCGGGCGCTACGAGCAGTACTTC
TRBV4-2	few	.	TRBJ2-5	CASSRSLVDETQYF	TGTGCCAGCAGCCGGAGTTTGGTGGACGAGACCCAGTACTTC
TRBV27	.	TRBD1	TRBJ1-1	CASSPRDRVTEAFF	TGTGCCAGCAGTCCCCGGGACAGGGTCACTGAAGCTTTCTTT
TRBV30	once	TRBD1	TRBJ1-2	CAWSVTGLSGYTF	TGTGCCTGGAGTGTGACAGGGCTATCTGGCTACACCTTC
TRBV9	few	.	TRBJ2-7	CASSAQPTVTYEQYF	TGTGCCAGCAGCGCCCAACCAACAGTGACCTACGAGCAGTACTTC
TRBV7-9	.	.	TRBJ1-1	CASREVPTEAFF	TGTGCCAGCAGAGAGGTTCCCACTGAAGCTTTCTTT
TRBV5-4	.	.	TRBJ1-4	CASSTTGSNTEKLFF	TGTGCCAGCAGCACCACAGGATCAAACACTGAAAAACTGTTTTTT
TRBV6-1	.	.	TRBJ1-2	CASSEEQANYGYTF	TGTGCCAGCAGTGAAGAACAGGCGAACTATGGCTACACCTTC
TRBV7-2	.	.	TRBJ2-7	CASSLRLGASTYEQYF	TGTGCCAGCAGCTTAAGGCTCGGGGCTTCCACCTACGAGCAGTACTTC
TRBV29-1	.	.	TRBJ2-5	CSVEEDRDQETQYF	TGCAGCGTTGAGGAGGATAGGGACCAAGAGACCCAGTACTTC
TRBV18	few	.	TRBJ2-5	CASSPFRETQYF	TGTGCCAGCTCACCGTTTAGAGAGACCCAGTACTTC
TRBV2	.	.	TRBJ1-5	CASSGQNSNQPQHF	TGTGCCAGCAGTGGTCAGAATAGCAATCAGCCCCAGCATTTT
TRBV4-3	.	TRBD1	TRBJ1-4	CASSSGTGYEKLFF	TGCGCCAGCAGCTCCGGGACAGGCTATGAAAAACTGTTTTTT
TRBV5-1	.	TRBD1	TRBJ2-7	CASSLGQGGIQYEQYF	TGCGCCAGCAGCCTAGGACAGGGAGGAATTCAATACGAGCAGTACTTC
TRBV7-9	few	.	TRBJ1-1	CASSPDGVNTEAFF	TGTGCCAGCAGCCCCGACGGAGTGAACACTGAAGCTTTCTTT
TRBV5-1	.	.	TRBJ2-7	CASSLYGDSRSYEQYF	TGCGCCAGCAGCTTGTATGGTGACAGCCGCTCCTACGAGCAGTACTTC
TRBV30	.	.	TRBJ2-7	CAWSVGHADSPYEQYF	TGTGCCTGGAGTGTGGGGCACGCGGACAGCCCCTACGAGCAGTACTTC
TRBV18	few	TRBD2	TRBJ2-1	CASSPLAGDYYNEQFF	TGTGCCAGCTCACCATTGGCGGGGGATTACTACAATGAGCAGTTCTTC
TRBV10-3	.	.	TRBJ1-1	CAISESRGVGEAFF	TGTGCCATCAGTGAGTCGAGAGGGGTGGGTGAAGCTTTCTTT
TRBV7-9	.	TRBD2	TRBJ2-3	CASSLGRETTDTQYF	TGTGCCAGCAGCTTAGGGCGGGAGACTACAGATACGCAGTATTTT
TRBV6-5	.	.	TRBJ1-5	CASSRTAGDQPQHF	TGTGCCAGCAGTCGGACAGCCGGAGATCAGCCCCAGCATTTT
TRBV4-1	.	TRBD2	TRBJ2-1	CASSQDWASGWNEQFF	TGCGCCAGCAGCCAAGATTGGGCTAGCGGGTGGAATGAGCAGTTCTTC
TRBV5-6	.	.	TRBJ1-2	CASSLQGSYTF	TGTGCCAGCAGCTTGCAGGGGAGCTACACCTTC
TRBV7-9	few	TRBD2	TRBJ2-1	CASSYPGLAGVKQFF	TGTGCCAGCAGCTACCCGGGACTAGCGGGAGTCAAGCAGTTCTTC
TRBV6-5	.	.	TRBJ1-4	CASSLVQGGEKLFF	TGTGCCAGCAGTTTGGTACAGGGCGGTGAAAAACTGTTTTTT
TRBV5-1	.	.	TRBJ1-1	CASSLVQGPLNTEAFF	TGCGCCAGCAGCTTGGTACAGGGCCCGCTGAACACTGAAGCTTTCTTT
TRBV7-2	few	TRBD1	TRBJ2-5	CASSGRGLGETQYF	TGTGCCAGCAGCGGCAGGGGGCTCGGGGAGACCCAGTACTTC
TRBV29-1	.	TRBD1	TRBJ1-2	CSVGGQGYGYTF	TGCAGCGTTGGGGGACAGGGCTATGGCTACACCTTC